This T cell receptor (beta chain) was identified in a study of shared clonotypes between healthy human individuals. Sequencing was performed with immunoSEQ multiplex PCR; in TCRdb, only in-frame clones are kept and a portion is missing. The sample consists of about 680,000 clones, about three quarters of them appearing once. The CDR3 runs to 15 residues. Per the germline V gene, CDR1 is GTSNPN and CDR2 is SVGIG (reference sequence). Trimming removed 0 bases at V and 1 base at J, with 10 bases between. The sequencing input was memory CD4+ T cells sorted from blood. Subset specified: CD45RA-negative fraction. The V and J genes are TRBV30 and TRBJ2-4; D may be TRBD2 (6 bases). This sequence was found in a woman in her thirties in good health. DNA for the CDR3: TGTGCCTGGAGTGTACTGGGGAGGGCCAAAAACATTCAGTACTTC. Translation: CAWSVLGRAKNIQYF.